These T cell receptor beta chains were read from a single sample in a study of shared clonotypes between healthy human individuals. The protocol was immunoSEQ multiplex PCR, while the TCRdb copy is restricted to in-frame clones and leaves out a portion. The sample contains fewer than 700,000 clones, 85% to 95% of which appear only once. Input material: naive CD8+ T cells sorted from blood. The receptors shown here come from a woman aged 25 to 39 in good health. CDR3s include the opening cysteine and the closing phenylalanine or tryptophan.

TRBJ1-2,TRBV27,CASSFATGEIYGYTF
TRBJ2-7,TRBV28,CASSPVVGGSHEQYF
TRBJ2-2,TRBV7-8,CASSSGTSVTGELFF
TRBJ1-1,TRBV2,CASTLVGDTEAFF
TRBJ1-1,TRBV7-9,CASSSLTGGTEAFF
TRBJ2-5,TRBV11-2,CASSSTLEGTQYF
TRBJ2-7,TRBV5-6,CASSLGEAGSYEQYF
TRBJ2-7,TRBV27,CASSSEGPYDEQYF
TRBJ2-7,TRBV30,CAWSDSSGVYYEQYF
TRBJ2-2,TRBV27,CASSLGTGELFF
TRBJ2-2,TRBV19,CASSRGSGGELFF
TRBJ2-3,TRBV19,CASKWQGIGTDTQYF
TRBJ1-1,TRBV25-1,CASSLEGNTEAFF
TRBJ2-7,TRBV2,CASSEAPGQPSYEQYF
TRBJ2-3,TRBV27,CASSLPTSGSGFTDTQYF
TRBJ1-5,TRBV2,CASIRGLGQPQHF
TRBJ2-5,TRBV7-6,CASSPSQGAGETQYF
TRBJ2-7,TRBV13,CASSTGSYEQYF
TRBJ1-3,TRBV19,CASSIQGKAGNTIYF
TRBJ2-7,TRBV7-9,CASSPPSWRALAYEQYF
TRBJ2-7,TRBV6-4,CASSDADVSSYEQYF
TRBJ1-6,TRBV28,CASRHGALTLHF
TRBJ1-2,TRBV6-4,CAPRGDRGGGYTF
TRBJ2-7,TRBV6-6,CASSTDRVSYEQYF
TRBJ1-4,TRBV29-1,CSAGGRKASNEKLFF
TRBJ1-5,TRBV28,CASRSDRMAQPQHF
TRBJ2-7,TRBV6-6,CASSLQGAAYEQYF
TRBJ2-1,TRBV6-5,CASSGAFGHEQFF
TRBJ2-7,TRBV30,CAWSVRGLGLAGVFDEQYF
TRBJ2-2,TRBV5-1,CASSSPTGGAYTGELFF
TRBJ1-2,TRBV11-3,CASSFFGGNGYTF
TRBJ2-7,TRBV10-1,CASSESPASSYEQYF
TRBJ2-5,TRBV15,CATIRSGIGQETQYF
TRBJ1-1,TRBV4-1,CASSQEGQEAFF
TRBJ2-7,TRBV27,CASSSTGGEQYF
TRBJ2-3,TRBV6-6,CASGRQGAITDTQYF
TRBJ1-3,TRBV18,CASSPAGSGNTIYF
TRBJ1-5,TRBV6-6,CASSYRDRVGQPQHF
TRBJ2-1,TRBV9,CASSVEDGLPEQFF
TRBJ1-2,TRBV10-2,CASRGQTYGYTF
TRBJ2-7,TRBV9,CASSVDLASYEQYF
TRBJ2-1,TRBV13,CASSHSRDEQFF
-,TRBV2,CASSELLVDSYEQYF
TRBJ2-7,TRBV10-1,CASSPSAGGPYEQYF
TRBJ2-2,TRBV5-6,CASSLARSRDPGELFF
TRBJ1-1,TRBV9,CASSPRQGMTTEAFF
TRBJ2-1,TRBV2,CASSEVYGRAVEQFF
TRBJ1-2,TRBV7-9,CASSSGQGIPNYGYTF
TRBJ1-1,TRBV4-1,CASSQEEGGYTEAFF
TRBJ1-1,TRBV4-1,CASSPRRLGNTEAFF
TRBJ2-7,TRBV29-1,CSVTGTGGHEQYF
TRBJ1-3,TRBV15,CATSRDGGGGNTIYF
TRBJ2-6,TRBV19,CASTPRAGTGFSGANVLTF
TRBJ1-1,TRBV28,CASSWQGIAEAFF
TRBJ1-1,TRBV5-1,CASRAKPGVGTEAFF
TRBJ1-5,TRBV27,CASRVGQGNQPQHF